This T cell receptor (beta chain) was observed in a study of identical twins. Germline V gene data show CDR1 as DFQATT and CDR2 as SNEGSKA (reference sequence). The CDR3 totals 14 residues. Trimming took 7 bases from V and 13 from J, leaving 27 bases between them. TCRdb re-derived calls from the 5' RACE reads in MiXCR, one entry per CDR3 protein. The sample has around 690,000 distinct CDR3 sequences; less than 25% are singletons. These data are also associated with another study on T cells expressing NK-cell markers. That report adds: Repertoires of TCR beta were obtained from T cells sorted as CD3+CD56+NKG2C+, CD3+CD56+NKG2C- and CD3+CD56-NKG2C+. Within the sequenced cohort of eight donors, seven exhibited HCMV seropositivity and one was seronegative. Several of the donors also had these clonotypes leading their CD3+CD56-NKG2C+ fraction.

The sequence derives from a woman under 30 in good health. The sequencing input was PBMCs. The chain joins TRBV20-1 to TRBJ2-3; D tentatively fits TRBD1 or TRBD2 (5 bases each). This chain's CDR3 is CSVSRDGVWKKEYF. For the CDR3, the DNA is TGCAGTGTTTCCCGGGACGGAGTTTGGAAAAAGGAGTATTTT.